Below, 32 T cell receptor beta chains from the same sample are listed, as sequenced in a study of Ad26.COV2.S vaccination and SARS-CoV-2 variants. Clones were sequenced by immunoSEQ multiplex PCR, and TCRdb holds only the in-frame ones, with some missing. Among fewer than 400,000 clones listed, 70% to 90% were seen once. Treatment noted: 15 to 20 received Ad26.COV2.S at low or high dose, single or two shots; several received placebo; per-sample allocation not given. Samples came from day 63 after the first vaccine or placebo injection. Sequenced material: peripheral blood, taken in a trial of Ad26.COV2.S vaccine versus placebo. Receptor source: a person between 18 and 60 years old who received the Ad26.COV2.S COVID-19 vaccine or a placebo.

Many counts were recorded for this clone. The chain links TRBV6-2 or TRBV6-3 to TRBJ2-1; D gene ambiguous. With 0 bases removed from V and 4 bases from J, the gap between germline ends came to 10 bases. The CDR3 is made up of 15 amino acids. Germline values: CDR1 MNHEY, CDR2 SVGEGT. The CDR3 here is CASSYSNGEYNEQFF. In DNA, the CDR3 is TGTGCCAGCAGTTACTCGAATGGGGAATACAATGAGCAGTTCTTC.

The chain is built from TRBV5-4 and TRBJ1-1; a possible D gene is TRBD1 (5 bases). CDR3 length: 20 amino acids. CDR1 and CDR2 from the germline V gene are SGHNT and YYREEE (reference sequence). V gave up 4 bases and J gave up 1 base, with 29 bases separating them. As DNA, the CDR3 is TGTGCCAGCAGCCTGGACGGCCGTGGGAGGGGCCCCAGCGAGAACACTGAAGCTTTCTTT. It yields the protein CASSLDGRGRGPSENTEAFF.

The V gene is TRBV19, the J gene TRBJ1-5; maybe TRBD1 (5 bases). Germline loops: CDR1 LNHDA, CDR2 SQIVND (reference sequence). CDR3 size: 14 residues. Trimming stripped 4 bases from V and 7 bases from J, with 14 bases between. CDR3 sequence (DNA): TGTGCCAGTAGTACAGTGACAGTCGGACAGCCCCAGCATTTT. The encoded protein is CASSTVTVGQPQHF.

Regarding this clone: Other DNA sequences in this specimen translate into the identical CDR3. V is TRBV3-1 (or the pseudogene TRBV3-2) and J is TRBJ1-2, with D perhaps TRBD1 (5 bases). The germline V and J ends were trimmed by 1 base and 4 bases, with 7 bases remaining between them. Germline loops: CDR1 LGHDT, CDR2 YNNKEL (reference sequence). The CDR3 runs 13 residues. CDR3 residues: CASSQGGLYGYTF. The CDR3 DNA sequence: TGTGCCAGCAGCCAAGGGGGCCTCTATGGCTACACCTTC.

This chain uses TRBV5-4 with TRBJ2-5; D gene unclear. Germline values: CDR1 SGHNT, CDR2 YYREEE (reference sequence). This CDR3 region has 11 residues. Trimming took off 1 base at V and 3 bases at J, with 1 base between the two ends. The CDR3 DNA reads TGTGCCAGCAGCTTGAAAGAGACCCAGTACTTC. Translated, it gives CASSLKETQYF.

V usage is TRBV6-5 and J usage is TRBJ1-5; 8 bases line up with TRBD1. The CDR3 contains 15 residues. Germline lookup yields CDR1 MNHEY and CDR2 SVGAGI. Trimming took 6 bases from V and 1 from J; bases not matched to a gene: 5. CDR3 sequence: CASSPGGLSNQPQHF. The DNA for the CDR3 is TGTGCCAGCAGCCCAGGGGGCCTCAGCAATCAGCCCCAGCATTTT.

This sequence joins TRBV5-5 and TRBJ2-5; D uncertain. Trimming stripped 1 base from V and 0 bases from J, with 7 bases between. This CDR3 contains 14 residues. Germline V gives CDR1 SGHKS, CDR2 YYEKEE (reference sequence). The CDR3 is CASSLSGYQETQYF. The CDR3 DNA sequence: TGTGCCAGCAGCTTGTCCGGCTACCAAGAGACCCAGTACTTC. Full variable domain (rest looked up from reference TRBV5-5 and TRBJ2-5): DAGVTQSPTHLIKTRGQQVTLRCSPISGHKSVSWYQQVLGQGPQFIFQYYEKEERGRGNFPDRFSARQFPNYSSELNVNALLLGDSALYLCASSLSGYQETQYFGPGTRLLVL.

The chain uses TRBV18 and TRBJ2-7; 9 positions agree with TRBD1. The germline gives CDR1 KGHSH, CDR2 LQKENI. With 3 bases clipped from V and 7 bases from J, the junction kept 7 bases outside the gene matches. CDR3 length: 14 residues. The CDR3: CASSPLQGAQEQYF. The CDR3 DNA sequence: TGTGCCAGCTCACCTCTACAGGGGGCGCAAGAGCAGTACTTC.

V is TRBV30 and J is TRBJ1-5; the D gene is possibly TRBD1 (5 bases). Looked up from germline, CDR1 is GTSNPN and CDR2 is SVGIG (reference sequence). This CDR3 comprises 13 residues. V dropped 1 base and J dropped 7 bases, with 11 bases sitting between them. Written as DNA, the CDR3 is TGTGCCTGGAGTGCCGGGGACCGGCAGCCCCAGCATTTT. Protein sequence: CAWSAGDRQPQHF.

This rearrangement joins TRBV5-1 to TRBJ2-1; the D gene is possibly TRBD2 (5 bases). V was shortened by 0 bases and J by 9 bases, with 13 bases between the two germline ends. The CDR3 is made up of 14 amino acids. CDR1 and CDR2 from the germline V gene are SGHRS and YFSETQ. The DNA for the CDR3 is TGCGCCAGCAGCTTGGCCACTAGGATCGGTGAGCAGTTCTTC. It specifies CASSLATRIGEQFF.

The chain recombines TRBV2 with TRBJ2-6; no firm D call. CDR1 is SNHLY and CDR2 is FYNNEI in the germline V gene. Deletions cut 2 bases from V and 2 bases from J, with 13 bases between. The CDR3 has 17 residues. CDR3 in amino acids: CASSESRSGAGANVLTF. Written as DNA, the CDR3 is TGTGCCAGCAGTGAATCTAGGTCTGGGGCTGGGGCCAACGTCCTGACTTTC.

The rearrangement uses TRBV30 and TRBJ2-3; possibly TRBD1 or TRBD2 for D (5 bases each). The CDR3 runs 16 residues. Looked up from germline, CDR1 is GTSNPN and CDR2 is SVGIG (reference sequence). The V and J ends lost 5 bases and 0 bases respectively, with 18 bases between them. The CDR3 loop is CAWATPGTSSTDTQYF. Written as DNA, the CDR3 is TGTGCCTGGGCCACGCCCGGGACCAGTAGCACAGATACGCAGTATTTT.

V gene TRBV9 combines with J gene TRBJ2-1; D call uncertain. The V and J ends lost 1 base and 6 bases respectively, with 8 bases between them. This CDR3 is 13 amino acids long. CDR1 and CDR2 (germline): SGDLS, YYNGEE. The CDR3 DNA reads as TGTGCCAGCAGCGTAAGCAGGCTCAATGAGCAGTTCTTC. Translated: CASSVSRLNEQFF.

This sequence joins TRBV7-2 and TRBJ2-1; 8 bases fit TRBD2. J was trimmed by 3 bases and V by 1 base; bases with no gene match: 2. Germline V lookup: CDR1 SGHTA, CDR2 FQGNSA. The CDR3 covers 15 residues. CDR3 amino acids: CASSLVGTSYNEQFF. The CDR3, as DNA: TGTGCCAGCAGCTTAGTTGGGACTAGCTACAATGAGCAGTTCTTC.

The chain's CDR3 is CASSPTGQGDTSYEQYF. As DNA, the CDR3 is TGTGCCAGCTCACCAACGGGACAGGGAGACACATCCTACGAGCAGTACTTC. This chain connects TRBV18 to TRBJ2-7; 9 bases line up with TRBD1. The CDR3 has 17 residues. V shed 2 bases and J 1 base; nucleotides not matched to a gene: 9. CDR1 and CDR2 from the germline V gene are KGHSH and LQKENI.

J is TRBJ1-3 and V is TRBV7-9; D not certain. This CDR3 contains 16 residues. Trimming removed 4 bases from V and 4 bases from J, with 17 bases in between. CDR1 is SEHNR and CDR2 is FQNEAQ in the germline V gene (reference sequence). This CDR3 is CASSSTALASGNTIYF. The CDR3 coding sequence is TGTGCCAGCAGCTCCACGGCTTTAGCATCCGGAAACACCATATATTTT.

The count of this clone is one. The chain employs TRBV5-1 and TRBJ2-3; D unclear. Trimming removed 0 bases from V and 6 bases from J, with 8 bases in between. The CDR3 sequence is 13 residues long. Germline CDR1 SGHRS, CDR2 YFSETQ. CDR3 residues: CASSLDNADTQYF. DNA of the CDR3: TGCGCCAGCAGCTTGGATAATGCGGATACGCAGTATTTT.

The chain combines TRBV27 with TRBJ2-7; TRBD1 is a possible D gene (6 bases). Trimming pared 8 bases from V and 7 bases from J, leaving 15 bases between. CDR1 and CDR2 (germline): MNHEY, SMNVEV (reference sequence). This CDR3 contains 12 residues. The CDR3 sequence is CASLSGAQEQYF. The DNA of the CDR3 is TGTGCCAGCCTATCAGGGGCCCAGGAGCAGTACTTC.

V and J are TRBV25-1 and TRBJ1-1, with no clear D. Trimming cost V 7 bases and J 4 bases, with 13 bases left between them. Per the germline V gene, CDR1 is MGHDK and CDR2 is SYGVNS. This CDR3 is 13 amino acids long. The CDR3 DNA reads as TGTGCCAGCACCCTCGCGGGATCCACTGAAGCTTTCTTT. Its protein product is CASTLAGSTEAFF.

The CDR3 region is CASSLADSPNEKLFF. CDR3 coding DNA: TGTGCCAGCAGCTTGGCGGACAGCCCTAATGAAAAACTGTTTTTT. J is TRBJ1-4 and V is TRBV5-6, with D possibly being TRBD1 (6 bases). CDR3 length equals 15 residues. Germline loops: CDR1 SGHDT, CDR2 YYEEEE. Trimming pared 0 bases from V and 3 bases from J, leaving 9 bases between. The full variable domain, completed using reference TRBV5-6 and TRBJ1-4, is DAGVTQSPTHLIKTRGQQVTLRCSPKSGHDTVSWYQQALGQGPQFIFQYYEEEERQRGNFPDRFSGHQFPNYSSELNVNALLLGDSALYLCASSLADSPNEKLFFGSGTQLSVL.

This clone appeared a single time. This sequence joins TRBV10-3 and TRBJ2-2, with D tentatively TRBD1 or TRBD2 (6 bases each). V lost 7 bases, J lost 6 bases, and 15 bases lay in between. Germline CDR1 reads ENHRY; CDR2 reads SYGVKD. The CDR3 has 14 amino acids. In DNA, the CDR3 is TGTGCCATCAAGGGGGAGGCGGAGGCCGGGGAGCTGTTTTTT. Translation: CAIKGEAEAGELFF.

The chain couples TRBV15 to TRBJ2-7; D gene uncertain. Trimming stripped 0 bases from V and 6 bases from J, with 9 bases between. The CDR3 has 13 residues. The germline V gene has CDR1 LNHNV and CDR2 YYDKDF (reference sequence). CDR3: CATSREIDSEQYF. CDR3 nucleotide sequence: TGTGCCACCAGCAGAGAAATAGATTCCGAGCAGTACTTC. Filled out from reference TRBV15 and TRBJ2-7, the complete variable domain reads DAMVIQNPRYQVTQFGKPVTLSCSQTLNHNVMYWYQQKSSQAPKLLFHYYDKDFNNEADTPDNFQSRRPNTSFCFLDIRSPGLGDTAMYLCATSREIDSEQYFGPGTRLTVT.

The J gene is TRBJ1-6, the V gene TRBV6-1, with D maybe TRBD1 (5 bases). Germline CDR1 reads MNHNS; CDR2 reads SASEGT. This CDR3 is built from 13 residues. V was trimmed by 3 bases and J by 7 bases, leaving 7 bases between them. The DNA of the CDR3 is TGTGCCAGCAGTGACAGGGTGAATTCACCCCTCCACTTT. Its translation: CASSDRVNSPLHF.

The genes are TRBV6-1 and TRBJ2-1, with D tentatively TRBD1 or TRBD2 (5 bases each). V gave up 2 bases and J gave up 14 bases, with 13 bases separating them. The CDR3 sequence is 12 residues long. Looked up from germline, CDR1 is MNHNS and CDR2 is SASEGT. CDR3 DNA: TGTGCCAGCAGTGAAATGGGACCCCTTGAGTTCTTC. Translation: CASSEMGPLEFF.

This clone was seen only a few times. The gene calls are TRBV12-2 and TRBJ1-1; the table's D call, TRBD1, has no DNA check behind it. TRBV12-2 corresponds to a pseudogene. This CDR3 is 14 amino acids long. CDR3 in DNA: TGTGCAAGTCGCCTGAGAAGGGGGAACACTGAAGCTTTCTTT. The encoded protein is CASRLRRGNTEAFF.

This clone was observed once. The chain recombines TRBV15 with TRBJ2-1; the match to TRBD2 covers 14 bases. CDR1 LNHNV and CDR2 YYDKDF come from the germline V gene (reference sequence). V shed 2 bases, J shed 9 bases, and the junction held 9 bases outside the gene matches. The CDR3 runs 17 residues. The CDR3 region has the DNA TGTGCCACCAGCAGACTCTCGACTAGCGGGAGGGCCGGTGAGCAGTTCTTC. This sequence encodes CATSRLSTSGRAGEQFF.

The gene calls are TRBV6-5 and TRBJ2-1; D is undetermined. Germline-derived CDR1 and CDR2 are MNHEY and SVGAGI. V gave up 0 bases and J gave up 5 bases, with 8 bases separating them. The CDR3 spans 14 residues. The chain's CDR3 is CASSYSRTNNEQFF. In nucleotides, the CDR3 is TGTGCCAGCAGTTACTCGAGGACCAACAATGAGCAGTTCTTC.

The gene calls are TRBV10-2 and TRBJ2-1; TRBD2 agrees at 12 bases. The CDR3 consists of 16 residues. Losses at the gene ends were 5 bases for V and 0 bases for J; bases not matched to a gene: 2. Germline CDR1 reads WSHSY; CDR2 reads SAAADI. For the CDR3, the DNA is TGCGCCAGCAGTAAGACTAGCGGGAGCTCCTACAATGAGCAGTTCTTC. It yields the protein CASSKTSGSSYNEQFF.

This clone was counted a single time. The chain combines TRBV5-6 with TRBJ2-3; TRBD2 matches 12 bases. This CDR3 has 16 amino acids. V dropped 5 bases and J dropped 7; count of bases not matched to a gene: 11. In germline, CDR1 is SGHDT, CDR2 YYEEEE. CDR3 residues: CASRQGLAGRANTQYF. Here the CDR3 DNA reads TGTGCCAGCAGACAAGGACTAGCGGGAAGGGCAAATACGCAGTATTTT.

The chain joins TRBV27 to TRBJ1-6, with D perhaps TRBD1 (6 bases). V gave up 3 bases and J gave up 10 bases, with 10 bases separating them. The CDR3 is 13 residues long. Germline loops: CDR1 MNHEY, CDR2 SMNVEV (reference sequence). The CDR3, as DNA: TGTGCCAGCAGTTTCCCAGGGGAATCACCCCTCCACTTT. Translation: CASSFPGESPLHF.

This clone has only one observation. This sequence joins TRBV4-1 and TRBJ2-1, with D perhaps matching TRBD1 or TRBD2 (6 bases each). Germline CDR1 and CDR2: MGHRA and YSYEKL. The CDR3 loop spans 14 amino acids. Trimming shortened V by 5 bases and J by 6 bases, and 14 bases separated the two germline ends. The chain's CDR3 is CASSGGRRGNEQFF. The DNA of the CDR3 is TGCGCCAGCAGCGGGGGGCGGCGGGGCAATGAGCAGTTCTTC.

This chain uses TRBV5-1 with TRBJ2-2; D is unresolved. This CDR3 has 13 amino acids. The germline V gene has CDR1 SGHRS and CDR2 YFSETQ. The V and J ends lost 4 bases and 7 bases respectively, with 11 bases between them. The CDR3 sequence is CASSRGDFGELFF. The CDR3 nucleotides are TGCGCCAGCAGCCGAGGTGATTTCGGGGAGCTGTTTTTT.